Described below is a single T cell receptor beta chain sequence and its context. The antigen is not known. Measured with immunoSEQ multiplex PCR; TCRdb has only the in-frame clones, and not every one. In the table there are roughly 300,000 clones, around 90% of which are singletons. The germline V gene has CDR1 SEHNR and CDR2 FQNEAQ (reference sequence). The CDR3 runs to 15 residues. With V trimmed by 4 bases and J by 4 bases, 6 bases remained unmatched. Treatment: roughly 19 received Ad26.COV2.S at low or high dose, single or two shots; several received placebo; per-sample allocation not given. Each sample was drawn 63 days after the first injection (of vaccine or placebo). This vaccine is an Ad26 vector that expresses the Wuhan-strain SARS-CoV-2 spike. This sample was taken from a study of Ad26.COV2.S vaccination and SARS-CoV-2 variants. Across the study: The authors gave Ad26.COV2.S intramuscularly, either once or twice 56 days apart.

Broader study findings: For non-spike TCRs, breadth in vaccine recipients resembled that in placebo recipients. Breadth, reportedly substantial, characterized the spike-specific CD8+ and CD4+ T cell responses after vaccination.

The receptor was derived from a person between 18 and 65 years old who received the Ad26.COV2.S COVID-19 vaccine or a placebo. The sequencing here drew on peripheral blood, taken in a trial of Ad26.COV2.S vaccine versus placebo. V gene TRBV7-9 combines with J gene TRBJ1-2; 10 nucleotides agree with TRBD1. The CDR3 region is CASSSDRGLGYGYTF. For the CDR3, the DNA is TGTGCCAGCAGCTCTGACAGGGGGCTGGGCTATGGCTACACCTTC.